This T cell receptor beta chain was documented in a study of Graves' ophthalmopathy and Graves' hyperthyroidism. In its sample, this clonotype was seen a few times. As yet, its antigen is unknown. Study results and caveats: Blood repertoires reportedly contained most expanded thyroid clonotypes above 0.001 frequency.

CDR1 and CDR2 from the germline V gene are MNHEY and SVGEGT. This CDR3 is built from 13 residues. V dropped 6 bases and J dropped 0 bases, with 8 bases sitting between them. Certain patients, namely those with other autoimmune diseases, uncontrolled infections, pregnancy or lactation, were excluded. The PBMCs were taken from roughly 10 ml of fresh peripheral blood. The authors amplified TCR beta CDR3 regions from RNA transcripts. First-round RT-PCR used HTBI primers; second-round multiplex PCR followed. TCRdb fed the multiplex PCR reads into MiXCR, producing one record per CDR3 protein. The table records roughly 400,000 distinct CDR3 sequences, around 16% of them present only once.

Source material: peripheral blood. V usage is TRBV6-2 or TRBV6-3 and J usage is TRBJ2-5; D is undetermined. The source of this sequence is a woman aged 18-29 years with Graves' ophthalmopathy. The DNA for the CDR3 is TGTGCCAGCAGCTACACCGACCAAGAGACCCAGTACTTC. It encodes CASSYTDQETQYF.